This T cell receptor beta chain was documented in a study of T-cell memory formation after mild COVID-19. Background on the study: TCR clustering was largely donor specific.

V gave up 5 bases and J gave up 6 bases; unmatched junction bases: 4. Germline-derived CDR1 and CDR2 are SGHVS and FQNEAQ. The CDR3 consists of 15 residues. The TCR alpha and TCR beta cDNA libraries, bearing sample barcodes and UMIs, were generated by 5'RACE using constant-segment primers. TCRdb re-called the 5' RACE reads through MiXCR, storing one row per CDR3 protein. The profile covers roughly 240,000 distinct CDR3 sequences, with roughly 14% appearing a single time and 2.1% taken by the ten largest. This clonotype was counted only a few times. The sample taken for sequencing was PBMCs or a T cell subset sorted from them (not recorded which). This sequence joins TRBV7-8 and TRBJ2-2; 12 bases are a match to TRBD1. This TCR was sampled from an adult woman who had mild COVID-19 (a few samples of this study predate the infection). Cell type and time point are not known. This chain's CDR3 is CASSQGQGAAGELFF. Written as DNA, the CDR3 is TGTGCCAGCAGCCAGGGACAGGGGGCCGCCGGGGAGCTGTTTTTT.